Listed below are T cell receptor beta chains from one sample, sequenced in a study of T-cell memory formation after mild COVID-19. TCRdb reanalysed the 5' RACE reads using MiXCR and keeps one entry per CDR3 protein. The repertoire includes about 260,000 distinct CDR3 sequences, 15% to 20% of them detected once, and 22% sits in the top ten. Sequenced material: PBMCs or a T cell subset sorted from them (not recorded which). The receptor source for this set is a man aged 18 to 30 who had mild COVID-19 (a few samples of this study predate the infection). Cell type and time point are not known. Each CDR3 is given with its conserved first and last residue. D genes are given only for firm matches. Rows give clone size only sometimes, using once, few, many, or a class for an expanded clone.

j_call | clone_size | v_call | d_call | cdr3_aa | cdr3_nt
TRBJ2-7 | NA | TRBV6-5 | NA | CASSLGGTLDYEQYF | TGTGCCAGCAGCCTGGGGGGAACCCTGGATTACGAGCAGTACTTC
TRBJ2-5 | once | TRBV9 | NA | CASSVGASEETQYF | TGTGCCAGCAGCGTAGGGGCTAGCGAGGAGACCCAGTACTTC
TRBJ2-7 | NA | TRBV7-2 | TRBD2 | CASSLSSGVTYEQYF | TGTGCCAGCAGCTTAAGTAGCGGGGTAACCTACGAGCAGTACTTC
TRBJ1-4 | NA | TRBV12-3/TRBV12-4 | NA | CASTPRGGYEKLFF | TGTGCCAGCACCCCCAGGGGCGGCTATGAAAAACTGTTTTTT
TRBJ2-1 | few | TRBV12-3/TRBV12-4 | TRBD1 | CASRQTGIEQFF | TGTGCCAGCAGGCAGACAGGGATTGAGCAGTTCTTC
TRBJ2-1 | few | TRBV12-3/TRBV12-4 | NA | CASSLASEQFF | TGTGCCAGCAGTTTAGCTAGTGAGCAGTTCTTC
TRBJ1-1 | few | TRBV12-3/TRBV12-4 | NA | CASLSGPAFF | TGTGCCAGCCTCTCCGGGCCGGCTTTCTTT
TRBJ2-7 | few | TRBV6-2/TRBV6-3 | NA | CASSYRSLDRRSYEQYF | TGTGCCAGCAGTTACCGATCGCTCGACCGGCGCTCCTACGAGCAGTACTTC
TRBJ2-5 | NA | TRBV11-2 | TRBD2 | CASSLDALAGGPRETQYF | TGTGCCAGCAGCTTAGACGCACTAGCGGGGGGGCCTCGAGAGACCCAGTACTTC
TRBJ2-4 | NA | TRBV5-5 | NA | CASSLYGIIQYF | TGTGCCAGCAGCTTGTATGGGATCATTCAGTACTTC
TRBJ2-7 | NA | TRBV12-2 | NA | CASRLGTGGSYEQYF | TGTGCAAGTCGCTTAGGGACAGGGGGCTCCTACGAGCAGTACTTC